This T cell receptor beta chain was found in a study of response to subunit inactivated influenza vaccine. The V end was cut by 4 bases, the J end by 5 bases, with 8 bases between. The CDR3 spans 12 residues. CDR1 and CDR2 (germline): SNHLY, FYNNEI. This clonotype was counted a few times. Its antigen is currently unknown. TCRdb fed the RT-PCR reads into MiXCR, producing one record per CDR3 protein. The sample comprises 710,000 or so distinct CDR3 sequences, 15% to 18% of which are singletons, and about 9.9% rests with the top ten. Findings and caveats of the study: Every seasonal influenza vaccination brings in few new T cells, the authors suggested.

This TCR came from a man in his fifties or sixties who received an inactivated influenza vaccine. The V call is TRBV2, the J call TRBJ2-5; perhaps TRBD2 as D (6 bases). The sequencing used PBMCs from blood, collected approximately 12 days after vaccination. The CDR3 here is CASSAGDETQYF. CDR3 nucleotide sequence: TGTGCCAGCAGTGCGGGGGACGAGACCCAGTACTTC.